This TCR beta chain was found in a study of T-cell reconstitution after alpha-beta-depleted transplantation in children. Unique molecular identifiers were built into the TCRbeta library. One entry per CDR3 protein results from TCRdb running MiXCR on the PCR reads. The sample lists around 120,000 distinct CDR3 sequences, more than 20% seen once, with about 10% in the top ten. Per germline, CDR1 LGHDT and CDR2 YNNKEL (reference sequence). The CDR3 sequence is 13 residues long. Trimming shortened V by 1 base and J by 3 bases, and 7 bases separated the two germline ends. This clonotype was counted at least ten times. What it recognizes is unknown. General observations from the study: The origin of alpha-beta T cells about two months after transplant was reportedly several hundred expanded graft clones. At day 60, the high TCRbeta diversity found in some patients originated from recipient T cells and thymic progenitors that had survived. T cells produced anew were the main source of T-cell counts and diversity one year after transplant.

The receptor's source is a male patient aged 2 to 10 who had a stem cell transplant for chronic granulomatous disease, so the T cells may come from the graft donor. Material: PBMCs, mostly from graft donor cells, obtained 180 days after TCRalphabeta/CD19-depleted stem cell transplant. V usage is TRBV3-1 and J usage is TRBJ2-7; D gene uncertain. The CDR3 loop reads CASSQGPGYEQYF. The CDR3 bases are TGTGCCAGCAGCCAAGGTCCAGGCTACGAGCAGTACTTC.